One and the same sample provided the 29 T cell receptor beta chains below, sequenced in a study of blood T cell repertoires in COVID-19. Sequenced by immunoSEQ multiplex PCR; TCRdb stores in-frame clones only, minus some. The data contain approximately 110,000 clones, around 84% of them singletons. The source material was peripheral blood. The receptor set was obtained from a woman aged 40-49 years with acute or convalescent COVID-19.

The chain carries TRBV24-1 and TRBJ1-1; 8 bases are a match to TRBD1. The CDR3 contains 16 residues. V was pared by 6 bases and J by 3 bases, with 11 bases of the junction left unmatched. Germline V lookup: CDR1 KGHDR, CDR2 SFDVKD. CDR3 DNA: TGTGCCACCAGTAAAAAGACAGGGGTCGAAGACACTGAAGCTTTCTTT. Protein sequence: CATSKKTGVEDTEAFF.

A few counts support this clone. The chain links TRBV29-1 to TRBJ1-1; D remains unclear. V shed 3 bases and J shed 5 bases, with 7 bases lying between them. CDR1 and CDR2 (germline): SQVTM, ANQGSEA. The CDR3 spans 11 residues. In nucleotides, the CDR3 is TGCAGCGTTGATGCAACAACTGAAGCTTTCTTT. This sequence encodes CSVDATTEAFF.

This sequence joins TRBV7-9 and TRBJ1-6; 7 positions match TRBD1. V lost 5 bases, J lost 5 bases, and 9 bases stayed unmatched. The length of the CDR3 is 16 residues. Per the germline V gene, CDR1 is SEHNR and CDR2 is FQNEAQ (reference sequence). In nucleotides, the CDR3 is TGTGCCAGCAGCACAAAACTCGACAGGGATAATTCACCCCTCCACTTT. Amino acids: CASSTKLDRDNSPLHF. Combining the CDR3 with reference TRBV7-9 and TRBJ1-6 gives the whole variable domain DTGVSQNPRHKITKRGQNVTFRCDPISEHNRLYWYRQTLGQGPEFLTYFQNEAQLEKSRLLSDRFSAERPKGSFSTLEIQRTEQGDSAMYLCASSTKLDRDNSPLHFGNGTRLTVT.

This clone was counted a few times. The V call is TRBV18, the J call TRBJ1-2; no clear D. The CDR3 loop spans 13 amino acids. Looked up from germline, CDR1 is KGHSH and CDR2 is LQKENI. Trimming took 3 bases from V and 8 from J, leaving 13 bases between them. The CDR3 reads CASSPTTEGGYTF. CDR3 nucleotide sequence: TGTGCCAGCTCACCGACAACAGAAGGCGGCTACACCTTC.

The chain is built from TRBV3-1 (or the pseudogene TRBV3-2) and TRBJ2-4; 12 bases are shared with TRBD1. The V gene's germline CDR1 is LGHDT and CDR2 YNNKEL (reference sequence). The CDR3 extends over 18 amino acids. The V segment lost 0 bases and the J segment 4 bases; nucleotides outside the gene matches: 7. CDR3 region: CASSQDLGTGGTKNIQYF. CDR3 DNA sequence: TGTGCCAGCAGCCAAGACCTCGGGACAGGGGGCACAAAAAACATTCAGTACTTC.

The genes are TRBV6-6 and TRBJ2-7; TRBD1 matches 7 bases. Germline V gene data show CDR1 as MNHNY and CDR2 as SVGAGI (reference sequence). Losses at the gene ends were 6 bases for V and 0 bases for J; bases not matched to a gene: 8. CDR3 length equals 15 residues. The DNA of the CDR3 is TGTGCCAGCAGACCCAACAGGGACAGCTCCTACGAGCAGTACTTC. Amino acid sequence: CASRPNRDSSYEQYF.

The rearrangement links TRBV9 to TRBJ2-3; 9 positions agree with TRBD2. Germline lookup yields CDR1 SGDLS and CDR2 YYNGEE. V lost 5 bases to trimming and J lost 3 bases; unmatched junction nucleotides: 4. This CDR3 comprises 14 residues. CDR3 bases: TGTGCCAGCAGTCCGGGACTAGCAACAGATACGCAGTATTTT. It yields the protein CASSPGLATDTQYF.

The V gene is TRBV6-6, the J gene TRBJ2-2; TRBD2 matches at 8 bases. The J segment lost 7 bases and the V segment lost 9 bases, leaving 13 bases of the junction unmatched. This CDR3 comprises 15 residues. Germline V gives CDR1 MNHNY, CDR2 SVGAGI (reference sequence). The CDR3 DNA sequence: TGTGCCAGTGGCCCGCTTAGCGGGGCTATCGGGGAGCTGTTTTTT. Amino acid sequence: CASGPLSGAIGELFF.

As for this clone: Other DNA sequences in this specimen translate into the identical CDR3. The V and J genes are TRBV6-5 and TRBJ2-7; TRBD2 aligns across 10 bases. Germline CDR1 is MNHEY and CDR2 is SVGAGI. This CDR3 spans 14 amino acids. J was trimmed by 4 bases and V by 5 bases; bases with no gene match: 5. The CDR3 loop reads CASSPSGGGYEQYF. The DNA for the CDR3 is TGTGCCAGCAGTCCAAGCGGGGGGGGTTACGAGCAGTACTTC.

This clone came up once. The chain employs TRBV6-5 and TRBJ2-3; D possibly corresponds to TRBD1 (5 bases). Trimming took off 0 bases at V and 3 bases at J, with 7 bases between the two ends. The CDR3 loop spans 14 amino acids. Germline CDR1 reads MNHEY; CDR2 reads SVGAGI. CDR3 region: CASSYSQGTDTQYF. The DNA of the CDR3 is TGTGCCAGCAGTTACTCCCAGGGAACAGATACGCAGTATTTT.

The chain is built from TRBV5-1 and TRBJ2-7; D perhaps matches TRBD2 (6 bases). Germline V gives CDR1 SGHRS, CDR2 YFSETQ. The CDR3 length is 15 residues. V shed 1 base and J shed 4 bases, with 15 bases lying between them. The CDR3 DNA reads TGCGCCAGCAGCTTGCATGCAGGAGGGATATACGAGCAGTACTTC. Translated: CASSLHAGGIYEQYF.

V usage is TRBV7-8 and J usage is TRBJ1-1, with D possibly being TRBD1 (5 bases). Germline lookup yields CDR1 SGHVS and CDR2 FQNEAQ. Trimming took off 1 base at V and 6 bases at J, with 12 bases between the two ends. This CDR3 comprises 14 residues. This chain's CDR3 is CASSLELEGSEAFF. CDR3 sequence (DNA): TGTGCCAGCAGCTTAGAATTGGAGGGGTCTGAAGCTTTCTTT.

This clone has a handful of counts. Here the CDR3 reads CASSPGQAYYGYTF. CDR3 DNA: TGTGCCAGCAGTCCGGGACAGGCCTACTATGGCTACACCTTC. The V gene is TRBV6-2 or TRBV6-3, the J gene TRBJ1-2; TRBD1 aligns across 8 bases. Losses at the gene ends were 5 bases for V and 3 bases for J; bases not matched to a gene: 5. Germline CDR1 reads MNHEY; CDR2 reads SVGEGT. This CDR3 is 14 amino acids long.

The CDR3 reads CASSIDRGWAEAFF. Written as DNA, the CDR3 is TGTGCCAGTAGTATAGATCGGGGTTGGGCTGAAGCTTTCTTT. The rearrangement links TRBV19 to TRBJ1-1; D unresolved. This CDR3 has 14 amino acids. V lost 0 bases, J lost 6 bases, and 11 bases lay in between. The V gene's germline CDR1 is LNHDA and CDR2 SQIVND (reference sequence).

The CDR3 loop reads CASSRLAGGLSSYNEQFF. CDR3 bases: TGTGCCAGCAGTCGACTAGCGGGGGGCCTTTCCTCCTACAATGAGCAGTTCTTC. The chain carries TRBV6-6 and TRBJ2-1, with 13 nucleotides matching TRBD2. There are 18 residues in the CDR3. The V segment lost 5 bases and the J segment 0 bases; nucleotides outside the gene matches: 7. Germline lookup yields CDR1 MNHNY and CDR2 SVGAGI (reference sequence).

The rearrangement joins TRBV5-1 to TRBJ1-2, with 10 positions matching TRBD1. V was pared by 3 bases and J by 5 bases, with 13 bases of the junction left unmatched. The CDR3 totals 17 residues. The germline V gene encodes CDR1 SGHRS and CDR2 YFSETQ. The DNA of the CDR3 is TGCGCCAGCAGCTCGAATCTACCGGGACAGGGGATTTATGGCTACACCTTC. Translating gives CASSSNLPGQGIYGYTF. The variable domain in full, completed from reference TRBV5-1 and TRBJ1-2, reads KAGVTQTPRYLIKTRGQQVTLSCSPISGHRSVSWYQQTPGQGLQFLFEYFSETQRNKGNFPGRFSGRQFSNSRSEMNVSTLELGDSALYLCASSSNLPGQGIYGYTFGSGTRLTVV.

This sequence joins TRBV7-9 and TRBJ2-1; 11 positions agree with TRBD2. Germline CDR1 SEHNR, CDR2 FQNEAQ (reference sequence). There are 16 residues in the CDR3. Trimming took 5 bases from V and 0 from J; bases not matched to a gene: 3. CDR3 in DNA: TGTGCCAGCAGCCCTAGCGGGGGGACCTCCTACAATGAGCAGTTCTTC. Its protein is CASSPSGGTSYNEQFF.

The V call is TRBV3-1 (or the pseudogene TRBV3-2), the J call TRBJ1-1; no definite D call. The germline gives CDR1 LGHDT, CDR2 YNNKEL (reference sequence). This CDR3 region has 10 residues. The V gene lost 4 bases and the J gene lost 11 bases, with 8 bases spanning the gap. The chain's CDR3 is CASSPYVAFF. DNA for the CDR3: TGTGCCAGCAGCCCGTATGTGGCTTTCTTT.

This clone came up a few times. This rearrangement joins TRBV6-2 or TRBV6-3 to TRBJ2-7; TRBD1 aligns across 12 bases. V lost 4 bases to trimming and J lost 4 bases; unmatched junction nucleotides: 5. This CDR3 spans 15 amino acids. The germline V gene has CDR1 MNHEY and CDR2 SVGEGT. Here the CDR3 DNA reads TGTGCCAGCAGTTCTTGGGACAGGGGGCTATACGAGCAGTACTTC. Protein: CASSSWDRGLYEQYF.

This clone came up once. The chain recombines TRBV12-5 with TRBJ1-2, with TRBD1 matching 8 bases. Germline-derived CDR1 and CDR2 are LGHNT and FRNRAP. This CDR3 spans 15 amino acids. After removal of 3 bases from V and 1 base from J, the junction contained 4 bases not matched to a gene. CDR3 region: CASGLGTGGNYGYTF. The CDR3 region has the DNA TGTGCTAGTGGTTTAGGGACAGGTGGTAACTATGGCTACACCTTC. The whole variable domain, remainder taken from reference TRBV12-5 and TRBJ1-2, is DARVTQTPRHKVTEMGQEVTMRCQPILGHNTVFWYRQTMMQGLELLAYFRNRAPLDDSGMPKDRFSAEMPDATLATLKIQPSEPRDSAVYFCASGLGTGGNYGYTFGSGTRLTVV.

This clone occurred once. The chain is built from TRBV18 and TRBJ2-2, with D perhaps matching TRBD1 (6 bases). CDR3 length equals 16 residues. Germline V lookup: CDR1 KGHSH, CDR2 LQKENI. V lost 0 bases to trimming and J lost 7 bases, with 15 bases between them. CDR3 residues: CASSPPGSRDIGELFF. The CDR3 DNA is TGTGCCAGCTCACCACCGGGGAGCAGGGACATCGGGGAGCTGTTTTTT.

V and J are TRBV5-1 and TRBJ1-6; D remains ambiguous. The V end was cut by 4 bases, the J end by 6 bases, with 8 bases between. In germline, CDR1 is SGHRS, CDR2 YFSETQ. The CDR3 loop spans 13 amino acids. The CDR3 bases are TGCGCCAGCAGCGTCCGAGGTAATTCACCCCTCCACTTT. Its translation: CASSVRGNSPLHF.

This clone was recorded only once. This sequence joins TRBV4-2 and TRBJ2-7; tentative D call: TRBD1 (5 bases). V was clipped by 2 bases and J by 3 bases, with 14 bases between them. The CDR3 runs to 15 residues. Germline loops: CDR1 LGHNA, CDR2 YNFKEQ. CDR3 residues: CASSQQKGSYYEQYF. The CDR3 DNA reads TGTGCCAGCAGCCAACAAAAGGGGTCCTACTACGAGCAGTACTTC.

This clone was seen only once. DNA of the CDR3: TGTGCCAGCAGCCCCAGAAGCGGGGGGGGCGAGCAGTACTTC. This codes for CASSPRSGGGEQYF. The chain uses TRBV7-2 and TRBJ2-7; 10 bases line up with TRBD2. The CDR3 runs 14 residues. With 5 bases clipped from V and 6 bases from J, the junction kept 7 bases outside the gene matches. Germline assignment: CDR1 SGHTA and CDR2 FQGNSA.

The J gene is TRBJ1-5, the V gene TRBV19; 7 bases are shared with TRBD1. CDR3 size: 14 residues. Trimming removed 7 bases from V and 4 bases from J; junction bases left unmatched: 7. CDR1 and CDR2 from the germline V gene are LNHDA and SQIVND (reference sequence). The CDR3 DNA sequence: TGTGCCAGTACCCCGGGACAGACAAATCAGCCCCAGCATTTT. This sequence encodes CASTPGQTNQPQHF. Complete variable domain (other parts from reference TRBV19 and TRBJ1-5): DGGITQSPKYLFRKEGQNVTLSCEQNLNHDAMYWYRQDPGQGLRLIYYSQIVNDFQKGDIAEGYSVSREKKESFPLTVTSAQKNPTAFYLCASTPGQTNQPQHFGDGTRLSIL.

This clone was recorded only once. V gene TRBV20-1 combines with J gene TRBJ2-3; D remains ambiguous. The V gene lost 3 bases and the J gene lost 0 bases, with 16 bases spanning the gap. CDR1 and CDR2 (germline): DFQATT, SNEGSKA (reference sequence). The CDR3 length is 16 residues. The CDR3 protein is CSASVSVRRSTDTQYF. DNA for the CDR3: TGCAGTGCTAGTGTGTCGGTGAGGAGAAGCACAGATACGCAGTATTTT.

The chain joins TRBV30 to TRBJ1-1, with TRBD1 identical over 10 bases. The germline V gene has CDR1 GTSNPN and CDR2 SVGIG (reference sequence). This CDR3 is 13 amino acids long. Unmatched junction bases numbered 5, after V lost 6 bases and J lost 4 bases. CDR3: CACRRQGATEAFF. As DNA, the CDR3 is TGTGCCTGTAGAAGACAGGGGGCCACTGAAGCTTTCTTT.

The chain uses TRBV5-1 and TRBJ1-1; weak D call: TRBD1 (5 bases). Per germline, CDR1 SGHRS and CDR2 YFSETQ. The germline V and J ends were trimmed by 0 bases and 2 bases, with 11 bases remaining between them. The CDR3 loop spans 15 amino acids. The CDR3 sequence: CASSLALTVNTEAFF. In DNA form, the CDR3 reads TGCGCCAGCAGCTTGGCCCTGACAGTAAACACTGAAGCTTTCTTT.

The chain combines TRBV19 with TRBJ1-2, with a possible D match to TRBD1 (5 bases). Germline values: CDR1 LNHDA, CDR2 SQIVND (reference sequence). This CDR3 is built from 15 residues. V lost 2 bases to trimming and J lost 8 bases, with 18 bases between them. The CDR3 loop reads CASSIRARGWDGYTF. The CDR3 region has the DNA TGTGCCAGTAGTATAAGGGCGCGGGGCTGGGACGGCTACACCTTC.